This T cell receptor beta chain stems from a study of human versus mouse CDR3 diversity and MHC coevolution (dated by TCRdb to 2017 to 2019). For the wider study: According to reports, the immunoSEQ assay detects one in 200,000 T cells and minimizes multiplex PCR amplification bias. The human cohort comprised three healthy volunteer blood donors, one aged 30 to 40, one aged 40 to 50 and one aged 60 to 70 at collection. Across mouse and human samples, each sample had between about 0.6 x 10^7 and 1.7 x 10^7 valid reads. Human naive CD4 T cell repertoires were used as a reference for TCR selection on multiple MHC II alleles and were compared with human-TCR-locus transgenic mice carrying single MHC II. The investigation overall reported the following: According to iCHAO1 estimates, humans had the largest TCR beta repertoire, 1.5 million to 2 million clonotypes, which was attributed likely to selection by multiple MHC II molecules. Most of the three human donors showed the lowest clonal inequality scores among all compared groups. Because human T cells were selected on roughly 6 MHC II alleles, repertoire diversity in humans and mice was not considered directly comparable. On average, humans had more CDR3 deletions and insertions than mice did, pointing to greater exonuclease and TdT activity.

The V and J ends are trimmed by 3 bases and 2 bases, leaving 11 bases between them. The CDR3 holds 14 amino acids from the cysteine to the phenylalanine. Of all the DNA, just the CDR3 is kept, 42 bases in frame from base 1. Reading the germline V gene gives CDR1 SGHDN and CDR2 FVKESK. Fluorescence-activated cell sorting was used to pull naive CD4 T cells, meaning cells that were CD45RO-negative and CD62L-positive, out of the PBMCs. Roughly 50 ml of fresh peripheral blood was drawn per donor, and PBMCs were isolated by Ficoll density centrifugation. Sorting was performed on a FACSAria III instrument, with purity above 85% for all samples. Concerning this clone itself: The clone's antigen remains unknown. Base qualities are not provided; no much larger clone lies one nucleotide away.

The QIAGEN blood and tissue kit was used to extract genomic DNA from sorted cells, and the DNA was quantified on a NanoDrop 1000. TCR alpha and beta chains were deep sequenced and quantified on the immunoSEQ platform using multiplex PCR of genomic DNA. Per the source publication's procedure: TCR sequences were annotated using IMGT gene and region definitions. Out-of-frame rearrangements were used as a proxy for the preselection repertoire and compared with in-frame clonotypes. To estimate repertoire size, the study used the iCHAO1 estimator that comes with the immunoSEQ platform. Clonal inequality was measured with a Gini index on in-frame amino acid clonotypes, based on the Lorenz curve. Shared clonotypes were counted with the intersect function of the R package tcR, and similarity was scored with the Jaccard index. The R prcomp function was used without normalization to run principal component analysis of V, J and V-J usage frequencies. What TCRdb holds here is the immuneACCESS table cut down to in-frame rearrangements. Part of the clones is not present; checked against another copy, under half of the missing clones reflect an unresolved V gene, and the others are unexplained. D and trimming come from the DNA, and the V and J calls and clone size come from that table. This sample gives tens of thousands of clones in total; roughly 93% of them show up just once. The top ten clonotypes cover around 1.3% of the sample.

The chain joins TRBV14 to TRBJ2-7; TRBD2 is a possible D gene, resting on 6 matching bases. The clonotype comes from a person between 25 and 69 years old in good health. Specimen: naive CD4+ T cells from blood. The sample's cell subset or site label, decoded: CD45RO-negative CD62L-positive naive CD4 T cells. The CDR3 has the sequence CASSHWGGAYEQYF. The nucleotides read TGTGCCAGCAGCCACTGGGGCGGGGCCTACGAGCAGTACTTC.